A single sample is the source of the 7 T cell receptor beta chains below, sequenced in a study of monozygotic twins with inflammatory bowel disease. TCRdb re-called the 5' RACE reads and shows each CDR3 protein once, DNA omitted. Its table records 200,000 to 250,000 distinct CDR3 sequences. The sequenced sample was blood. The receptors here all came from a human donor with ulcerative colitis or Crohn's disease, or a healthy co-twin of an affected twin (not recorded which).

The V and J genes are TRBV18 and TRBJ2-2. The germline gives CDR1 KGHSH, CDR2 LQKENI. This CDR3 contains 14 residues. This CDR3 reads CASSPGVNTGELFF.

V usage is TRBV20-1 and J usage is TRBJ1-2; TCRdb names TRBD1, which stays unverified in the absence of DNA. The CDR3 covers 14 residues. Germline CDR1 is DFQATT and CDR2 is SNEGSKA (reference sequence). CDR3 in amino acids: CSARERQGGAGYTF.

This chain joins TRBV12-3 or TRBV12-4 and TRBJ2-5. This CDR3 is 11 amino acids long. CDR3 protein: CASSFGDSQYF.

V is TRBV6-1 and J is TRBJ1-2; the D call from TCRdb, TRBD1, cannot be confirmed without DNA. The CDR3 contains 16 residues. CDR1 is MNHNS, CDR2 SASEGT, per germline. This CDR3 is CASSPTPGRVNYGYTF.

The CDR3 sequence is CASSQGGAQTDTQYF. J is TRBJ2-3 and V is TRBV4-3; TCRdb indicates TRBD1, and absent DNA this call remains unverified. Germline CDR1 and CDR2: LGHNA and YSLEER. CDR3 size: 15 residues.

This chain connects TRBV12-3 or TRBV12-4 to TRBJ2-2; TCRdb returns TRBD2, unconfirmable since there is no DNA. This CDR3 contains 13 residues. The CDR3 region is CASGWTGAGELFF.

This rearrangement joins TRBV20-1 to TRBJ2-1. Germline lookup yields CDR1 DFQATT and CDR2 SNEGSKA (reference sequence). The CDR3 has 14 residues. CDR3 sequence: CSARRGGSYNEQFF.